This TCR beta chain was recovered during a study of cytomegalovirus exposure and HLA in healthy donors. For this clone: Antigen: not known.

Regarding the study as a whole: Across donors, sequencing depth was assumed by presence/absence analyses to be roughly uniform. A later analysis revealed that TCR association rates differed between HLA loci, peaking at DRB1 and bottoming out at HLA-C.

Healthy bone marrow donors made up the cohort. Not recorded for this donor was the CMV serostatus. Germline V gene sequence: CDR1 KGHSH, CDR2 LQKENI. There are 13 residues in the CDR3. Trimming cost V 2 bases and J 6 bases, with 9 bases left between them. Vbeta (60) and Jbeta (13) primers were used in the PCR. Profiled with immunoSEQ multiplex PCR; TCRdb holds only in-frame clones, not every one. Here the sample spans over 150,000 clones, around 85% being singletons. The sequence came from a human donor in good health. Source material: PBMCs. The chain uses TRBV18 and TRBJ2-3; D is perhaps TRBD1 (5 bases). Written as DNA, the CDR3 is TGTGCCAGCTCACCAGGGGCCGGGGATACGCAGTATTTT. It is translated as CASSPGAGDTQYF.